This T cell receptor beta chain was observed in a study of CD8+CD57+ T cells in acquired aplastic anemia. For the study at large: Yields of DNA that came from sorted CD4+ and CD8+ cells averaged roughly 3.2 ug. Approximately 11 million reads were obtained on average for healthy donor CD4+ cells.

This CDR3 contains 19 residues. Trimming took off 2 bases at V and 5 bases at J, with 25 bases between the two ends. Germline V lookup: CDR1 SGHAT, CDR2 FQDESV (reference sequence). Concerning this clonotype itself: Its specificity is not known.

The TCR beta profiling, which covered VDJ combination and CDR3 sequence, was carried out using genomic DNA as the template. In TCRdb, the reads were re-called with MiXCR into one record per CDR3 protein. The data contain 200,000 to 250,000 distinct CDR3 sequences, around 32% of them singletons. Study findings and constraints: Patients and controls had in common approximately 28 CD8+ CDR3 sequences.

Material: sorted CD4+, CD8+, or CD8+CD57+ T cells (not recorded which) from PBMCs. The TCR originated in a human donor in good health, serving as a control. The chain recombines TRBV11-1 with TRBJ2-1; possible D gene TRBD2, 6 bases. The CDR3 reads CASSLSRTKSTYYNNEQFF. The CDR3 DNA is TGTGCCAGCAGCTTATCCCGGACTAAATCGACCTACTACAACAATGAGCAGTTCTTC.